This T cell receptor beta chain was identified in a study of beta chain features in type 1 diabetes (dated by TCRdb to the late 2010s). The study in broad terms: Patients and healthy donors did not differ in mean age, gender distribution, total cell number or subset yield. A total of roughly 100 million sorted cells were examined across all samples, and the number of cells per subset was strongly correlated with RNA yield. Regulatory and stem cell-like memory subsets were isolated from only 8 patients and about eight healthy donors, whereas naive and central memory subsets came from all 30 or so donors. The study compared TCRB repertoires of sorted circulating CD4+ T cell subsets between recently diagnosed type 1 diabetes patients and matched healthy donors.

All of the isolated RNA was reverse transcribed with the High Capacity cDNA Reverse Transcription Kit, so expressed TCRB transcripts were sequenced. Naive, central memory and regulatory T cell samples underwent deep immunoSEQ sequencing, averaging roughly 3.4 million total reads per sample. Sorted cells were lysed in RLT buffer, and RNA was extracted using DNase-treated RNeasy Micro or Mini kits according to cell number. Each cell subset was processed on its own to prevent cross-contamination, while patient and healthy donor samples were processed together. Using the immunoSEQ multiplex PCR, TCRB sequences were amplified from cDNA into 87-bp fragments spanning the CDR3 region. Amplicons were sequenced on the Illumina HiSeq platform. For the original study's pipeline: PCR bias was computationally corrected using synthetic template baselines, reads within Hamming distance 2 were collapsed, and singletons that could not be merged were discarded. Reads were aligned to IMGT to assign V, D and J genes, CDR3 length, and insertions or deletions at six rearrangement sites. Within each subset, clonotype counts were normalized to sorted cell number, after which true diversity and Gini coefficients were computed with the tcR R package. The overlap coefficient, calculated on TCRB nucleotide sequences, was used to measure repertoire sharing. As a proxy for the pre-selection repertoire, out-of-frame TCRB sequences from naive cells were analyzed. As stored in TCRdb, this immuneACCESS dataset retains in-frame rearrangements with V and J assigned. A fraction of the clones does not appear; measured against another copy, unresolved V genes explain less than half of the discrepancy, and the remainder lacks a known reason. V and J calls and clone size are as listed in that table; D and trimming were resolved from the DNA. Present in this sample are hundreds of thousands of clones, under 13% of which were seen just once. Clones ranked in the top ten supply 0.017% of the sample.

Based on the germline V gene (reference sequence), the CDR1 and CDR2 sequences are SSHAT and FNYEAQ. From its cysteine to its phenylalanine, the CDR3 spans 13 amino acids. The only DNA kept is the CDR3, 39 bases in frame from the first base. A single peripheral blood draw of around 120 mL on average was collected from each donor into heparinised tubes. Naive, central memory, regulatory and stem cell-like memory CD4+ T cells were sorted on a BD FACSAria II using a panel including CD45RO, CCR7, CD25, CD127, CD95 and CD27. Purity was above 95% for every sorted population. PBMCs were separated immediately by Lymphoprep density gradient centrifugation and were stained directly, without being cultured. To minimize batch effects, samples were stained and sorted in pairs, one healthy donor with one patient per experiment. The sample holds a few counts of this clone. Its specific antigen is unknown. One junction end does not reproduce the germline sequence, and a read error may be involved.

Study-level results and caveats: Shorter templates might have been favored by PCR, but patient and control samples were amplified and corrected together, so both groups would have been affected equally by any skew. Type 1 diabetes patients showed a moderate but significant shortening of TCRB CDR3 length in all four CD4+ subsets. Because cDNA was sequenced instead of genomic DNA, highly expressing activated cells could be over-represented, though the groups showed no difference in activation or CD3 levels. Because the HLA sub-analyses included only small numbers of individuals, any influence of HLA type on TCRB rearrangement was left unresolved. Patients with type 1 diabetes made fewer insertions and deleted more nucleotides at VDJ recombination sites, implying thymic rearrangement abnormalities. The naive, central memory and regulatory TCRB repertoires appeared to resemble one another more closely among patients than among healthy donors.

The chain is made from TRBV7-7 and TRBJ2-5; TRBD1 is perhaps the D gene, given 6 matching bases. This receptor was obtained from a man aged 30 to 45 with type 1 diabetes. The sequenced sample was naive CD4+ T cells from blood. The sample's cell subset or site label is to be understood as: true naive CD4+ T cells. The nucleotides are TGTGCTAGCAGCCAAGACAGGCAAGAGACCCAGTACTTC. The encoded protein is CASSQDRQETQYF.